This T cell receptor (beta chain) was documented in a study of blood T cell repertoires in COVID-19. Study in general: Samples of COVID-19 (acute and convalescent) were obtained from the United States, Italy and Spain. The analysed material was cDNA or gDNA that came from T cells, B-cell-depleted T cells, or PBMCs.

Sequencing used immunoSEQ multiplex PCR; TCRdb keeps in-frame clones, though not all of them. The sample records 110,000 to 150,000 clones, around nine tenths being singletons. The receptor was derived from a man in his sixties with active or convalescent COVID-19. Sequencing used peripheral blood.

The CDR3 nucleotides read TGTGCCAGCACCCCGCTGGACAGGGGGCCTGGAAACACCATATATTTT. This gives the protein CASTPLDRGPGNTIYF. The chain carries TRBV25-1 and TRBJ1-3, with 11 nucleotides matching TRBD1. The J segment lost 2 bases and the V segment lost 7 bases, leaving 7 bases of the junction unmatched. The CDR3 extends over 16 amino acids. Germline V gene lookup returns CDR1 MGHDK and CDR2 SYGVNS.